The TCR beta chain described here comes from a study of blood T cell repertoires in COVID-19. Study-level background: The United States, Italy and Spain provided the acute and convalescent COVID-19 samples. Sources were T cells, B-cell-depleted T cells, or PBMCs; the material itself was cDNA or gDNA.

In the original analysis: Estimation of nucleated cell counts relied on the amplification of reference gene primers. Clones were sequenced by immunoSEQ multiplex PCR, and TCRdb holds only the in-frame ones, with some missing. The V and J calls and the clone size are those of that table, but D and trimming were determined from the DNA. The table lists 150,000 or so clones, about 89% of them singletons. V shed 0 bases, J shed 4 bases, and the junction held 4 bases outside the gene matches. Germline V lookup: CDR1 SGHRS, CDR2 YFSETQ. The CDR3 has 16 residues. This rearrangement joins TRBV5-1 to TRBJ2-2; 9 nucleotides line up with TRBD2. Sequenced input: peripheral blood. This TCR was sampled from a man aged 50-59 years with acute or convalescent COVID-19. CDR3 bases: TGCGCCAGCAGCTTGGAGGCGGGAGGGGTCACCGGGGAGCTGTTTTTT. Translating gives CASSLEAGGVTGELFF.